These 24 T cell receptor beta chains were sequenced from one sample in a study of beta chain features in type 1 diabetes. The isolated RNA, all of it, was reverse transcribed, so expressed TCRB transcripts were what got sequenced. TCRdb's copy holds only in-frame clones and misses some; the assay was immunoSEQ multiplex PCR. The profile covers under 450,000 clones, with about 14% appearing a single time and approximately 0.019% taken by the ten largest. The source material was naive CD4+ T cells from blood. Source of these receptors: a woman aged 18-29 years in good health.

The genes are TRBV11-2 and TRBJ2-1; 9 nucleotides line up with TRBD2. The germline CDR1 and CDR2 sequences are SGHAT and FQNNGV. The CDR3 covers 19 residues. Trimming took 2 bases from V and 0 from J; bases not matched to a gene: 11. The DNA for the CDR3 is TGTGCCAGCAGCTTAAAGGGGAGGCTAGCGGGGTCCTCCTACAATGAGCAGTTCTTC. Translating gives CASSLKGRLAGSSYNEQFF.

The CDR3 here is CASNDRGHTIYF. CDR3 coding DNA: TGTGCCTCCAACGACAGGGGTCACACCATATATTTT. The chain couples TRBV30 to TRBJ1-3, with TRBD1 identical over 8 bases. Trimming took 7 bases from V and 8 from J; bases not matched to a gene: 7. Germline V gives CDR1 GTSNPN, CDR2 SVGIG (reference sequence). This CDR3 is built from 12 residues.

The chain couples TRBV4-3 to TRBJ2-5; no firm D call. V lost 0 bases to trimming and J lost 5 bases, with 7 bases between them. Per the germline V gene, CDR1 is LGHNA and CDR2 is YSLEER. This CDR3 has 13 residues. The CDR3 loop is CASSQELRETQYF. CDR3 DNA: TGCGCCAGCAGCCAAGAACTCCGGGAGACCCAGTACTTC.

V usage is TRBV2 and J usage is TRBJ1-1; a weak D match, TRBD1 (6 bases). The CDR3 spans 12 residues. CDR1 and CDR2 (germline): SNHLY, FYNNEI. Trimming left V 6 bases short and J 11 bases short, with 16 bases between. Written as DNA, the CDR3 is TGTGCCAGCAGCGTCAGACAGGTTGAGGCTTTCTTT. It yields the protein CASSVRQVEAFF.

The gene calls are TRBV27 and TRBJ2-7; possible D gene TRBD1, 6 bases. This CDR3 spans 15 amino acids. Trimming took off 4 bases at V and 3 bases at J, with 16 bases between the two ends. Germline CDR1 is MNHEY and CDR2 is SMNVEV (reference sequence). The CDR3 sequence: CASSSPDRAFYEQYF. In DNA, the CDR3 is TGTGCCAGCAGTTCCCCGGACAGAGCCTTCTACGAGCAGTACTTC.

The chain recombines TRBV25-1 with TRBJ1-2; tentative D call: TRBD1 (6 bases). CDR1 is MGHDK, CDR2 SYGVNS, per germline. This CDR3 has 12 residues. Between the trimmed V and J ends, which lost 3 bases and 10 bases, there was a span of 12 bases. CDR3 DNA: TGTGCCAGCAGTGAGCAGGGGCTTGACTACACCTTC. Translated: CASSEQGLDYTF.

This clone was detected only a few times. This chain connects TRBV7-8 to TRBJ2-2; 9 nucleotides match TRBD1. Germline values: CDR1 SGHVS, CDR2 FQNEAQ. The CDR3 loop spans 15 amino acids. V shed 7 bases and J 6 bases; nucleotides not matched to a gene: 9. The CDR3 DNA reads as TGTGCCAGCATACAGGGGGCCGTTTACTCCGGGGAGCTGTTTTTT. Translating gives CASIQGAVYSGELFF.

This clone came up a few times. This chain joins TRBV28 and TRBJ1-2; 8 bases map to TRBD1. Germline V lookup: CDR1 MDHEN, CDR2 SYDVKM. The CDR3 has 12 amino acids. V shed 4 bases, J shed 7 bases, and the junction held 2 bases outside the gene matches. CDR3 in DNA: TGTGCCAGCAGTTCCGACAGGGGTGGCTACACCTTC. Its protein product is CASSSDRGGYTF.

This clone was observed a few times. The chain recombines TRBV9 with TRBJ1-2; no reliable D call. CDR3 length equals 15 residues. Deletions cut 1 base from V and 0 bases from J, with 10 bases between. Germline V gene data show CDR1 as SGDLS and CDR2 as YYNGEE. This chain's CDR3 is CASSVREGANYGYTF. In DNA, the CDR3 is TGTGCCAGCAGCGTACGAGAGGGAGCTAACTATGGCTACACCTTC. Full variable domain (rest looked up from reference TRBV9 and TRBJ1-2): DSGVTQTPKHLITATGQRVTLRCSPRSGDLSVYWYQQSLDQGLQFLIQYYNGEERAKGNILERFSAQQFPDLHSELNLSSLELGDSALYFCASSVREGANYGYTFGSGTRLTVV.

This clone was detected only a few times. The chain joins TRBV18 to TRBJ1-1, with 7 bases aligning to TRBD1. CDR1 and CDR2 from the germline V gene are KGHSH and LQKENI. This CDR3 spans 14 amino acids. The V and J ends lost 4 bases and 1 base, in that order; junction bases with no gene match: 3. The CDR3 coding sequence is TGTGCCAGCTCACTGGGACAGAAGAACACTGAAGCTTTCTTT. Protein product: CASSLGQKNTEAFF.

J is TRBJ2-3 and V is TRBV29-1, with D possibly TRBD1 on 5 matching bases. The CDR3 contains 12 residues. Germline CDR1 and CDR2: SQVTM and ANQGSEA. Trimming shortened V by 4 bases and J by 3 bases, and 8 bases separated the two germline ends. The CDR3 spells CSVGAGTDTQYF. The CDR3 region has the DNA TGCAGCGTTGGGGCAGGGACAGATACGCAGTATTTT.

In its sample, this clone was seen a few times. The chain links TRBV7-2 to TRBJ2-1; a possible D gene is TRBD2 (5 bases). Germline V gene data show CDR1 as SGHTA and CDR2 as FQGNSA. The CDR3 has 14 amino acids. V was trimmed by 4 bases and J by 5 bases, leaving 12 bases between them. The CDR3 sequence: CASSSGSPHNEQFF. The CDR3 nucleotides read TGTGCCAGCAGCTCGGGATCCCCGCACAATGAGCAGTTCTTC.

With regard to this clone: Other nucleotide sequences from this sample produce the same CDR3. The CDR3: CASSFGTSGNEQFF. The CDR3 nucleotides are TGTGCCAGCAGCTTCGGGACTAGTGGAAATGAGCAGTTCTTC. The rearrangement links TRBV7-9 to TRBJ2-1, with 8 bases lining up with TRBD2. Looked up from germline, CDR1 is SEHNR and CDR2 is FQNEAQ (reference sequence). This CDR3 is 14 amino acids long. V dropped 3 bases and J dropped 7; count of bases not matched to a gene: 5.

The chain joins TRBV6-6 to TRBJ2-7, with 10 bases aligning to TRBD2. V gave up 5 bases and J gave up 0 bases; unmatched junction bases: 4. This CDR3 contains 15 residues. Germline CDR1 is MNHNY and CDR2 is SVGAGI (reference sequence). CDR3 nucleotide sequence: TGTGCCAGCAGTGATCCTAGCGGGAGCTCCTACGAGCAGTACTTC. It encodes CASSDPSGSSYEQYF.

The CDR3 region is CSARGLQAFF. The CDR3, as DNA: TGCAGTGCTAGAGGGCTTCAAGCTTTCTTT. This chain uses TRBV20-1 with TRBJ1-1; unclear D gene. Germline assignment: CDR1 DFQATT and CDR2 SNEGSKA (reference sequence). The CDR3 loop spans 10 amino acids. Trimming shortened V by 1 base and J by 9 bases, and 6 bases separated the two germline ends.

This clone was detected only a few times. The chain joins TRBV30 to TRBJ2-7; no clear D. V lost 1 base and J 4 bases, leaving 5 bases between the germline ends. The CDR3 is 11 residues long. Looked up from germline, CDR1 is GTSNPN and CDR2 is SVGIG (reference sequence). CDR3 residues: CAWSAKYEQYF. In nucleotides, the CDR3 is TGTGCCTGGAGTGCAAAATACGAGCAGTACTTC.

This clone was observed a handful of times. The chain joins TRBV30 to TRBJ2-1; TRBD2 aligns across 7 bases. V gave up 1 base and J gave up 0 bases; unmatched junction bases: 9. Germline CDR1 reads GTSNPN; CDR2 reads SVGIG (reference sequence). This CDR3 contains 17 residues. CDR3 nucleotide sequence: TGTGCCTGGAGTGCTCAACTAGCGAGCAGCTCCTACAATGAGCAGTTCTTC. Protein sequence: CAWSAQLASSSYNEQFF.

This clone was found a few times. The chain couples TRBV29-1 to TRBJ1-1; 7 nucleotides line up with TRBD1. Looked up from germline, CDR1 is SQVTM and CDR2 is ANQGSEA. The CDR3 covers 11 residues. V gave up 7 bases and J gave up 4 bases; unmatched junction bases: 3. Written as DNA, the CDR3 is TGCAGCGAGCAGGGGGGCACTGAAGCTTTCTTT. Translated, it gives CSEQGGTEAFF.

A few counts support this clone. This chain connects TRBV11-2 to TRBJ2-3, with a weak D call TRBD2 (6 bases). V was cut by 3 bases and J by 4 bases, with 20 bases left in between. This CDR3 has 17 amino acids. The germline V gene encodes CDR1 SGHAT and CDR2 FQNNGV. CDR3 in amino acids: CASSFRAPSASADTQYF. The CDR3 nucleotides are TGTGCCAGCAGCTTTAGGGCCCCTAGCGCATCAGCAGATACGCAGTATTTT.

This chain joins TRBV30 and TRBJ2-1, with D hard to call. Germline loops: CDR1 GTSNPN, CDR2 SVGIG (reference sequence). V lost 3 bases, J lost 7 bases, and 10 bases lay in between. The CDR3 contains 12 residues. The CDR3 DNA sequence: TGTGCCTGGAGCCCACTCCCTAATGAGCAGTTCTTC. Protein: CAWSPLPNEQFF.

This chain connects TRBV28 to TRBJ1-2, with D possibly TRBD1 on 5 matching bases. V was trimmed by 6 bases and J by 8 bases, leaving 13 bases between them. This CDR3 has 12 residues. Germline lookup yields CDR1 MDHEN and CDR2 SYDVKM. The DNA of the CDR3 is TGTGCCAGCAGGTTCAGGGCTGTGGGCTACACCTTC. This translates into CASRFRAVGYTF.

The V call is TRBV5-1, the J call TRBJ2-1, with TRBD2 identical over 14 bases. The CDR3 is 16 amino acids. Germline V gene data show CDR1 as SGHRS and CDR2 as YFSETQ. J lost 3 bases, V lost 4 bases, and 3 bases had no gene match. CDR3 loop: CASSTGTSGGYNEQFF. CDR3 DNA sequence: TGCGCCAGCAGCACCGGGACTAGCGGGGGCTACAATGAGCAGTTCTTC. The variable domain in full, with the rest retrieved from reference TRBV5-1 and TRBJ2-1, is KAGVTQTPRYLIKTRGQQVTLSCSPISGHRSVSWYQQTPGQGLQFLFEYFSETQRNKGNFPGRFSGRQFSNSRSEMNVSTLELGDSALYLCASSTGTSGGYNEQFFGPGTRLTVL.

About this clone itself: This specimen includes other DNA sequences encoding the same CDR3. The CDR3 sequence: CASSLGDYGYTF. DNA of the CDR3: TGTGCCAGCAGCCTGGGAGACTATGGCTACACCTTC. The rearrangement joins TRBV5-6 to TRBJ1-2; D is unclear. The V end was cut by 4 bases, the J end by 3 bases, with 7 bases between. The V gene's germline CDR1 is SGHDT and CDR2 YYEEEE. There are 12 residues in the CDR3.

This clone has a handful of counts. The rearrangement joins TRBV25-1 to TRBJ2-5; 10 nucleotides align to TRBD2. V gave up 6 bases and J gave up 9 bases; unmatched junction bases: 10. This CDR3 has 14 residues. The germline V gene encodes CDR1 MGHDK and CDR2 SYGVNS. The CDR3 DNA sequence: TGTGCCAGCAGGGAGGGACTAGCGAATCGGGCCCAGTACTTC. Translating it yields CASREGLANRAQYF.